One sample yielded the 9 T cell receptor beta chains listed below, sequenced in a study of OX40 agonist ivuxolimab in advanced cancers. Library construction relied on the immunoSEQ multiplex PCR assay. TCRdb carries this immuneACCESS record with in-frame sequences only. Its versions omit some clonotypes, under half of them owing to an unresolved V gene in the studies checked, with the rest unexplained. The sample includes more than 85,000 clones, with just over 90% observed a single time. The ten largest clonotypes hold approximately 0.3% of the sample. Material: CD4+ or CD8+ T cells sorted from blood, obtained in a trial of the OX40 agonist ivuxolimab. The receptors here all came from an adult with an advanced solid tumor such as melanoma, head and neck, liver or kidney cancer.

This chain joins TRBV11-2 and TRBJ2-7; 7 nucleotides agree with TRBD2. CDR3 size: 15 residues. J gave up 0 bases and V 6 bases, and 8 bases lay outside the gene matches. The germline V gene has CDR1 SGHAT and CDR2 FQNNGV. The CDR3, as DNA: TGTGCCAGCAGGCTAGGCGCGGGGGACTCCTACGAGCAGTACTTC. Protein product: CASRLGAGDSYEQYF.

This chain joins TRBV9 and TRBJ1-3, with a weak D call TRBD1 (5 bases). The CDR3 extends over 16 amino acids. Trimming removed 4 bases from V and 0 bases from J, with 14 bases in between. CDR1 and CDR2 (germline): SGDLS, YYNGEE. The CDR3: CASSSSGGTSGNTIYF. The CDR3, as DNA: TGTGCCAGCAGCAGCTCGGGCGGGACCTCTGGAAACACCATATATTTT.

The V call is TRBV7-2, the J call TRBJ2-3; D gene uncertain. The length of the CDR3 is 15 residues. The V end was cut by 1 base, the J end by 3 bases, with 11 bases between. Germline CDR1 and CDR2: SGHTA and FQGNSA. The CDR3 reads CASSLVPLETDTQYF. DNA of the CDR3: TGTGCCAGCAGCTTAGTACCCCTGGAGACAGATACGCAGTATTTT.

The chain couples TRBV7-9 to TRBJ1-3; perhaps TRBD1 as D (6 bases). CDR3 length: 18 residues. CDR1 SEHNR and CDR2 FQNEAQ come from the germline V gene (reference sequence). V was cut by 1 base and J by 4 bases, with 20 bases left in between. The CDR3 DNA reads TGTGCCAGCAGCTTAGAACGGAGAAGGGGGGTGGAAGGAAACACCATATATTTT. Translation gives CASSLERRRGVEGNTIYF.

The CDR3 nucleotides are TGTGCCAGCTCACCTTTGGACACTATCGAAGCTTTCTTT. This codes for CASSPLDTIEAFF. The V gene is TRBV18, the J gene TRBJ1-1, with a tentative D call TRBD1 (5 bases). The CDR3 loop spans 13 amino acids. Trimming took 3 bases from V and 8 from J, leaving 13 bases between them. Germline CDR1 is KGHSH and CDR2 is LQKENI.

In this sample, this clone turned up a few times. The CDR3 DNA reads as TGTGCCAGCAGCGTCGGGACTACTCAAGAGACCCAGTACTTC. Amino acid sequence: CASSVGTTQETQYF. The chain recombines TRBV9 with TRBJ2-5; TRBD2 matches at 7 bases. Germline values: CDR1 SGDLS, CDR2 YYNGEE. V trimming: 2 bases; J trimming: 2 bases; junction bases outside the gene matches: 3. The CDR3 sequence is 14 residues long. The full variable domain, with the rest looked up from reference TRBV9 and TRBJ2-5, is DSGVTQTPKHLITATGQRVTLRCSPRSGDLSVYWYQQSLDQGLQFLIQYYNGEERAKGNILERFSAQQFPDLHSELNLSSLELGDSALYFCASSVGTTQETQYFGPGTRLLVL.

J is TRBJ1-5 and V is TRBV7-8; the D gene is possibly TRBD1 (5 bases). The CDR3 is 16 residues long. Germline V lookup: CDR1 SGHVS, CDR2 FQNEAQ. V dropped 4 bases and J dropped 5 bases, with 18 bases sitting between them. The CDR3 is CASSSFQGNLDQPQHF. CDR3 nucleotide sequence: TGTGCCAGCAGCTCATTCCAGGGAAATCTCGATCAGCCCCAGCATTTT.

The rearrangement links TRBV4-3 to TRBJ2-1, with TRBD2 identical over 9 bases. Germline V gene sequence: CDR1 LGHNA, CDR2 YSLEER. The CDR3 has 16 residues. The ends lost 0 bases at V and 9 bases at J; junction bases unmatched: 9. The CDR3 region is CASSQEVRGRAGEQFF. DNA of the CDR3: TGCGCCAGCAGCCAAGAAGTCCGCGGGAGGGCCGGTGAGCAGTTCTTC.

V and J are TRBV5-1 and TRBJ2-5, with TRBD2 matching 10 bases. The CDR3 loop spans 17 amino acids. Germline V gene lookup returns CDR1 SGHRS and CDR2 YFSETQ. V trimming: 0 bases; J trimming: 7 bases; junction bases outside the gene matches: 12. Here the CDR3 reads CASSLEASGSWVGTQYF. CDR3 bases: TGCGCCAGCAGCTTGGAGGCTAGCGGGAGCTGGGTTGGGACCCAGTACTTC.